A selection of T cell receptor beta chains follows, all from one sample in a study of blood T cell repertoires in COVID-19. Sequencing used immunoSEQ multiplex PCR; TCRdb keeps in-frame clones, though not all of them. The repertoire holds 400,000 to 550,000 clones, roughly 87% seen once, with under 2.5% in the top ten. The source material was PBMCs or T cells enriched from blood (not recorded which). All receptors derive from a woman aged 18-30 years with acute COVID-19. CDR3s include the opening cysteine and the closing phenylalanine or tryptophan. The D gene is left open where the match is weak. Not every row has a clone size; where given, it reads once, few, many or a size class.

J gene,D gene,V gene,clone size,CDR3 DNA,CDR3 protein
TRBJ2-5,.,TRBV7-6,.,TGTGCCAGCTCGGGATTCCAAGAGACCCAGTACTTC,CASSGFQETQYF
TRBJ1-6,.,TRBV11-2,.,TGTGCCAGCAGCACGGGGACTGTCCGGAGCTCCTATAATTCACCCCTCCACTTT,CASSTGTVRSSYNSPLHF
TRBJ2-7,.,TRBV7-2,.,TGTGCCAGCACCAAACAGGGTTCCTACGAGCAGTACTTC,CASTKQGSYEQYF
TRBJ1-5,.,TRBV28,.,TGTGCCAGCAGTTCCTTAGGGGGTAGCAATCAGCCCCAGCATTTT,CASSSLGGSNQPQHF
TRBJ1-2,.,TRBV4-1,once,TGCGCCAGCAGCCAAGATCAGGATGGGCACCTGGGTTCTAACTATGGCTACACCTTC,CASSQDQDGHLGSNYGYTF
TRBJ2-7,.,TRBV27,.,TGTGCCAGCAGTTTCTTCCCGGGTGCCTACGAGCAGTACTTC,CASSFFPGAYEQYF
TRBJ1-3,TRBD1,TRBV11-2,few,TGTGCCAGCAGCTCTAGGACAGGGGGTAACACCATATATTTT,CASSSRTGGNTIYF
TRBJ2-7,TRBD1,TRBV15,.,TGTGCCACCAGCAGAGAATATCAGGGGGCGAGGGAGCAGTACTTC,CATSREYQGAREQYF
TRBJ2-6,TRBD2,TRBV5-1,.,TGCGCCAGCAGCTTGGCTAGCGGGAGAACTGGGGCCAACGTCCTGACTTTC,CASSLASGRTGANVLTF
TRBJ1-2,TRBD1,TRBV27,few,TGTGCCAGCAGTTTGAGGGGGACAGCCTATGGCTACACCTTC,CASSLRGTAYGYTF
TRBJ1-6,TRBD1,TRBV18,.,TGTGCCAGCTCACCCGGGACAGGGGAGGCTTCACCCCTCCACTTT,CASSPGTGEASPLHF
TRBJ2-7,TRBD1,TRBV6-4,.,TGTGCCAGCAGTTTGGACAGGGGCGGCGAGCAGTACTTC,CASSLDRGGEQYF
TRBJ2-3,.,TRBV6-4,.,TGTGCCAGCAGTGGGCAGGGCACAGATACGCAGTATTTT,CASSGQGTDTQYF
TRBJ2-1,TRBD2,TRBV11-3,.,TGTGCCAGCAGCCAGACTAGTTACGCGGGAGATGAGCAGTTCTTC,CASSQTSYAGDEQFF
TRBJ2-2,.,TRBV28,.,TGTGCCAGCGGCACTCTAGCGCCCGGGGAGCTGTTTTTT,CASGTLAPGELFF
TRBJ1-1,.,TRBV18,.,TGTGCCAGCTCACCACCTAGTGAATACACTGAAGCTTTCTTT,CASSPPSEYTEAFF
TRBJ1-1,TRBD1,TRBV28,.,TGTGCCAGCAGAAACAGGGGAAGGGGCACTGAAGCTTTCTTT,CASRNRGRGTEAFF
TRBJ2-3,.,TRBV7-9,.,TGTGCCAGCAGCTTAGGGCTAGTTTTGGGCACAGATACGCAGTATTTT,CASSLGLVLGTDTQYF
TRBJ1-2,.,TRBV7-8,.,TGTGCCAGCAGCTTAGGACAGTTTCATGGCTACACCTTC,CASSLGQFHGYTF
TRBJ2-5,.,TRBV7-8,.,TGTGCCAGCAGCTCAGCCCGTCTAGCAAGAGAGACCCAGTACTTC,CASSSARLARETQYF
TRBJ2-3,.,TRBV6-5,.,TGTGCCAGCAGTTACAGTCTAAGCACAGATACGCAGTATTTT,CASSYSLSTDTQYF
TRBJ1-1,.,TRBV19,.,TGTGCCAGTAGTATCCAGGGGATTAATGAAGCTTTCTTT,CASSIQGINEAFF
TRBJ1-6,TRBD1,TRBV2,.,TGTGCCAGCAACTCAGGACAGGGGGGCTCCTATAATTCACCCCTCCACTTT,CASNSGQGGSYNSPLHF
TRBJ2-1,.,TRBV10-2,.,TGCGCCAGCAGGGATATTTCTAGAGTAAACAATGAGCAGTTCTTC,CASRDISRVNNEQFF
TRBJ1-1,TRBD1,TRBV28,.,TGTGCCAGCAGCCGCGATGGGACAGGGCCTGTTAGATCGGATACTGAAGCTTTCTTT,CASSRDGTGPVRSDTEAFF
TRBJ2-2,TRBD2,TRBV25-1,few,TGTGCCAGCAGTGAATTCGCGGGAGGGAACACCGGGGAGCTGTTTTTT,CASSEFAGGNTGELFF
TRBJ2-3,.,TRBV5-1,.,TGCGCCAGCAGCTTGGGACAGCGCACAGATACGCAGTATTTT,CASSLGQRTDTQYF
TRBJ2-7,.,TRBV10-3,.,TGTGCCATCAGTGAAAGGGACACCTACGAGCAGTACTTC,CAISERDTYEQYF
TRBJ2-5,TRBD2,TRBV5-1,.,TGCGCCAGCAGCCTTAGCGGGAGTGGTGCGGAGACCCAGTACTTC,CASSLSGSGAETQYF
TRBJ1-6,.,TRBV3-1/TRBV3-2,.,TGTGCCAGCAGCCAAGATACGGGAGTCAGTTCACCCCTCCACTTT,CASSQDTGVSSPLHF
TRBJ2-7,.,TRBV10-1,.,TGCGCCAGCAGTGAGCTAGGCCTGGAGGAGCAGTACTTC,CASSELGLEEQYF
TRBJ1-1,.,TRBV27,.,TGTGCCAGCAGTTTAATGGGCAGAGAAGCTTTCTTT,CASSLMGREAFF
TRBJ2-5,TRBD2,TRBV7-2,few,TGTGCCAGCAGCTGGGGACTAGCAGAGACCCAGTACTTC,CASSWGLAETQYF
TRBJ2-3,.,TRBV6-2/TRBV6-3,.,TGTGCCAGCAGTTACAGGGGGGGAGGCACAGATACGCAGTATTTT,CASSYRGGGTDTQYF
TRBJ2-7,.,TRBV7-8,.,TGTGCCAGCAGCTTAGAACGGAGGGGCGAGCAGTACTTC,CASSLERRGEQYF
TRBJ1-1,TRBD1,TRBV28,once,TGTGCCAGCAGTCTGAACAGGGGAGGAAACACTGAAGCTTTCTTT,CASSLNRGGNTEAFF
TRBJ1-6,TRBD1,TRBV7-9,.,TGTGCCAGCAGCTTACGAGGGGGCGATAATTCACCCCTCCACTTT,CASSLRGGDNSPLHF
TRBJ1-6,.,TRBV9,.,TGTGCCAGCAGCGTAGGGAGTTCTTATAATTCACCCCTCCACTTT,CASSVGSSYNSPLHF
TRBJ2-7,.,TRBV5-4,.,TGTGCCAGCAGCCCGGGTTTTAGCTCCTACGAGCAGTACTTC,CASSPGFSSYEQYF
TRBJ2-6,.,TRBV29-1,.,TGCAGCGTTGGACAGGCTGGGGCCAACGTCCTGACTTTC,CSVGQAGANVLTF
TRBJ2-7,.,TRBV7-9,.,TGTGCCAGCAGGTCCGGGACAACTTCCTACGAGCAGTACTTC,CASRSGTTSYEQYF
TRBJ1-2,.,TRBV28,.,TGTGCCAGCAGTTTTGTCGCGGGCGAGGCCTATGGCTACACCTTC,CASSFVAGEAYGYTF
TRBJ2-1,.,TRBV28,.,TGTGCCAGCAGTGACAGAAATGAGCAGTTCTTC,CASSDRNEQFF
TRBJ2-4,.,TRBV6-2/TRBV6-3,.,TGTGCCAGCACCCCAACCCCGGACTGGGCCAAAAACATTCAGTACTTC,CASTPTPDWAKNIQYF
TRBJ1-1,.,TRBV19,.,TGTGCCAGTAGGGCCCCCCACACTGAAGCTTTCTTT,CASRAPHTEAFF
TRBJ2-5,TRBD1,TRBV9,.,TGTGCCAGCAGCGACGGGACAGGGGTTTTTGAGACCCAGTACTTC,CASSDGTGVFETQYF
TRBJ2-1,TRBD2,TRBV10-3,once,TGTGCCATCAGTGAGTATTCGCGGGAGTACAATGAGCAGTTCTTC,CAISEYSREYNEQFF
TRBJ2-3,TRBD2,TRBV25-1,.,TGTGCCAGCAGCACTAGCGGGGGCCAAAGTGTTACGCAGTATTTT,CASSTSGGQSVTQYF
TRBJ1-1,.,TRBV6-2/TRBV6-3,.,TGTGCCAGCAGTTACGCCAGGGGGAACACTGAAGCTTTCTTT,CASSYARGNTEAFF
TRBJ2-5,TRBD2,TRBV11-2,.,TGTGCCAGCAGCCCGGTAGCGGGAGTCGGAGAGACCCAGTACTTC,CASSPVAGVGETQYF
TRBJ2-3,TRBD2,TRBV3-1/TRBV3-2,.,TGTGCCAGCAGCCTAGCGGGAGGGGCAGATACGCAGTATTTT,CASSLAGGADTQYF
TRBJ1-3,.,TRBV20-1,.,TGCAGTGCTAGACACCGAGACACCATATATTTT,CSARHRDTIYF
TRBJ2-1,TRBD2,TRBV24-1,.,TGTGCCACCAGTGATTTAGTACCTAGCGGGATGGAGCAGTTCTTC,CATSDLVPSGMEQFF